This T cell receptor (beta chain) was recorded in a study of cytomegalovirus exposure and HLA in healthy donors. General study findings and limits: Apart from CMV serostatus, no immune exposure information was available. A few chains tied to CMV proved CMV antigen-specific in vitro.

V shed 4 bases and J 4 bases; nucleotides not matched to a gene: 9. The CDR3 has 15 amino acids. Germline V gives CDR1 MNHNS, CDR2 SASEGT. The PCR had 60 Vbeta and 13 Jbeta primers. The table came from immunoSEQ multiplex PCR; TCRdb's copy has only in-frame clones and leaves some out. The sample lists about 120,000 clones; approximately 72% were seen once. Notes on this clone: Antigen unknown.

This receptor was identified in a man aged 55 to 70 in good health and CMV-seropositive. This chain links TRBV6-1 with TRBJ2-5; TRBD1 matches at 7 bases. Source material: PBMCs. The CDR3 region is CASSGSTGAAETQYF. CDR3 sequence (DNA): TGTGCCAGCAGTGGGAGCACAGGGGCGGCAGAGACCCAGTACTTC.